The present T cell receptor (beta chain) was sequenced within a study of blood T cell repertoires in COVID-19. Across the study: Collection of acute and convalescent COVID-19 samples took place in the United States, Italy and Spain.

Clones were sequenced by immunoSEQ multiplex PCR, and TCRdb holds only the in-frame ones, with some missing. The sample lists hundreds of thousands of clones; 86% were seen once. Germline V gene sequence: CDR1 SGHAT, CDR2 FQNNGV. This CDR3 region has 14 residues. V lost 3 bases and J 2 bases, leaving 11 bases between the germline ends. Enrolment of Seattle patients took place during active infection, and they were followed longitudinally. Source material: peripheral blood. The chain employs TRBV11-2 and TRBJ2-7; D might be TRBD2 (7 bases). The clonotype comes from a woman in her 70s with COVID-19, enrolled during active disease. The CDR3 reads CASSLGGATYEQYF. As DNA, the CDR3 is TGTGCCAGCAGCTTGGGGGGGGCGACCTACGAGCAGTACTTC.